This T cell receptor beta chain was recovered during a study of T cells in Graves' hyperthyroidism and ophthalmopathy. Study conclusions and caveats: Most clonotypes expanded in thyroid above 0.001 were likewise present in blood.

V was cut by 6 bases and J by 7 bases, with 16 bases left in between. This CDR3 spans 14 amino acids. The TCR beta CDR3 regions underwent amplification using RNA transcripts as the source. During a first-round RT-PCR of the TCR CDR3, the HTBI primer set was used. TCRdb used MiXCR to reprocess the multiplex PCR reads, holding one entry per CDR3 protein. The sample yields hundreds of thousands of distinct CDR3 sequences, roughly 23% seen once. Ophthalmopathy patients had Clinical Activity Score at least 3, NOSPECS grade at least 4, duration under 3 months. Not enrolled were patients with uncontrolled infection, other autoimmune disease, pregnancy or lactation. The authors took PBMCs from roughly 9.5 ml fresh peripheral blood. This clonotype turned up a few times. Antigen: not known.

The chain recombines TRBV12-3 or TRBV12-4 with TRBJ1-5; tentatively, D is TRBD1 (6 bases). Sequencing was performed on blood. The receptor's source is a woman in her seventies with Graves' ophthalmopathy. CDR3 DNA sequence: TGTGCCAGCAGCCCTACAGGGCTTAGGCAGCCCCAGCATTTT. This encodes CASSPTGLRQPQHF.